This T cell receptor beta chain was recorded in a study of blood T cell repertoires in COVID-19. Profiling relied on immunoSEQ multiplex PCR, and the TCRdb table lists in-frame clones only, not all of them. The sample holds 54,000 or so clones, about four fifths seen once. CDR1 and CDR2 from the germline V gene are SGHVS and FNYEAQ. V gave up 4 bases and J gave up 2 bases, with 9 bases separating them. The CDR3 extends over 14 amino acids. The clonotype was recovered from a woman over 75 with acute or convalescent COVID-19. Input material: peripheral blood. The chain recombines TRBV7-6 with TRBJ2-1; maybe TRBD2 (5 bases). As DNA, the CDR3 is TGTGCCAGCAGCTCGGACTCGACCTACAATGAGCAGTTCTTC. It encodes CASSSDSTYNEQFF.